This entry describes one TCR beta chain. A read error may account for a junction end that differs from germline. Per the study methods: For nucleated cells, counts were estimated from reference gene primer amplification. Data came from immunoSEQ multiplex PCR; TCRdb stores just in-frame clones and leaves some out. That table supplies the V and J calls and clone size; D and trimming were determined from the DNA. Counted here are roughly 97,000 clones, around four fifths occurring once; the ten biggest clones make up about 10%. CDR1 is SNHLY, CDR2 FYNNEI, per germline. This CDR3 region has 13 residues. The sample comes from a study of blood T cell repertoires in COVID-19. Study context: The origin of the acute and convalescent COVID-19 samples was the United States, Italy and Spain.

The sample was peripheral blood. This sequence joins TRBV2 and TRBJ1-4, with D maybe TRBD1 (5 bases). The sequence derives from a man aged 70-80 years with acute or convalescent COVID-19. CDR3 region: CAGRQTINEKLFF. The CDR3 coding sequence is TGTGCCGGCAGACAGACCATTAATGAAAAACTGTTTTTT. Using reference TRBV2 and TRBJ1-4 for the parts outside the CDR3, the full variable domain is EPEVTQTPSHQVTQMGQEVILRCVPISNHLYFYWYRQILGQKVEFLVSFYNNEISEKSEIFDDQFSVERPDGSNFTLKIRSTKLEDSAMYFCAGRQTINEKLFFGSGTQLSVL.